This T cell receptor beta chain originates from a study of OX40 agonist ivuxolimab in advanced cancers. Across the study: Enrollees could have had prior anti-PD-1, anti-PD-L1 or anti-CTLA-4 therapy, which more than 30% had received.

Notes on the study in general: More expanded clones were found, on average, in CD8+ than in CD4+ T cells.

With 6 bases removed from V and 1 base from J, the gap between germline ends came to 11 bases. Germline CDR1 MNHNS, CDR2 SASEGT. CDR3 size: 14 residues. The data were produced by immunoSEQ multiplex PCR, yet TCRdb's version contains in-frame clones alone and is incomplete. The sample yields about 7,400 clones, approximately 84% seen once. This clone has a single count. The antigen remains unidentified. The source of this sequence is an adult with an advanced solid tumor such as melanoma, head and neck, liver or kidney cancer. This sample comprised CD4+ or CD8+ T cells sorted from blood, obtained in a trial of the OX40 agonist ivuxolimab. This chain uses TRBV6-1 with TRBJ2-3, with D hard to call. In DNA form, the CDR3 reads TGTGCCAGCAGCCACGACTTAGGCACAGATACGCAGTATTTT. Encoded protein: CASSHDLGTDTQYF.